The present T cell receptor beta chain was sequenced within a study of lymphopenia after photon versus proton radiotherapy. Findings and caveats of the study: After the lymphocyte nadir, photon-treated repertoires showed oligoclonal expansion, especially of CD8+ Temra cells. Post-nadir TCR diversity decline inversely tracked overall survival among those who died. Survival link was tested only in deceased patients; proton benefit remains a possibility. Photon-treated patients lost naive T cells and TCR diversity; proton-treated stayed stable.

Note on this clone: Its antigen remains unknown.

TCRdb keeps only in-frame clones here, not all; method: immunoSEQ multiplex PCR. The sample includes roughly 49,000 clones, roughly 90% of them seen just once. The CDR3 contains 15 residues. In germline, CDR1 is SEHNR, CDR2 FQNEAQ (reference sequence). Trimming removed 5 bases from V and 2 bases from J, with 15 bases in between. The sequence derives from a woman aged 40 to 50 with cholangiocarcinoma. V and J are TRBV7-9 and TRBJ2-5; TRBD1 or TRBD2 may be the D gene (5 bases each). The sample here was peripheral blood, taken from a patient treated with photon-based radiotherapy. The CDR3 sequence: CASSLRQGEQETQYF. For the CDR3, the DNA is TGTGCCAGCAGCCTCAGACAAGGGGAGCAAGAGACCCAGTACTTC.